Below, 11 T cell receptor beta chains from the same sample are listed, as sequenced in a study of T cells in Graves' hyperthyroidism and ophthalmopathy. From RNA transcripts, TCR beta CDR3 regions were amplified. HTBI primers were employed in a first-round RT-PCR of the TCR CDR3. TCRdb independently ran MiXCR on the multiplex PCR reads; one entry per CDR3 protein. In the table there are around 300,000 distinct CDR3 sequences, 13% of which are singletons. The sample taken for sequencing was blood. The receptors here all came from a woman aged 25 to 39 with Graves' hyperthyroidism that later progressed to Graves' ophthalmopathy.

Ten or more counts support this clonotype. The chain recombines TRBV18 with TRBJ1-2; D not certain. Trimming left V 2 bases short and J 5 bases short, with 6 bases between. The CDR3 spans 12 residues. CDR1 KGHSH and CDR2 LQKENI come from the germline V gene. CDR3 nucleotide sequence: TGTGCCAGCTCACCATCGGATTATGGCTACACCTTC. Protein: CASSPSDYGYTF.

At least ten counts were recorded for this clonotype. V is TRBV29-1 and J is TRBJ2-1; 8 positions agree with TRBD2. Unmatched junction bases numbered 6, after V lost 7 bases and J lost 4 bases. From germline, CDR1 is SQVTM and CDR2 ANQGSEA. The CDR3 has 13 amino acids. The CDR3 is CSGHSGTYNEQFF. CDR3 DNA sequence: TGCAGCGGGCATAGCGGGACTTACAATGAGCAGTTCTTC.

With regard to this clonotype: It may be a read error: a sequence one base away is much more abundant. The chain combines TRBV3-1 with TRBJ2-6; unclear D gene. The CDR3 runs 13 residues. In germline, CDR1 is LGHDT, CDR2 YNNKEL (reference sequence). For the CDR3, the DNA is TGTGCCAGCAGCCAAGGTGGGTCCAACGTCCTGACTTTC. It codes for CASSQGGSNVLTF.

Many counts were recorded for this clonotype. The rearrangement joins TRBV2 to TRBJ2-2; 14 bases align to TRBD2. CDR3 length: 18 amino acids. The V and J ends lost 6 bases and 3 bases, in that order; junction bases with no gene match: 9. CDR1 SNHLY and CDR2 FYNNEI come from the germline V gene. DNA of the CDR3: TGTGCCAGCAGGGCCGGGACTAGCGGGAGCTATTACACCGGGGAGCTGTTTTTT. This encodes CASRAGTSGSYYTGELFF. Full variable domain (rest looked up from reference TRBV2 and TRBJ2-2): EPEVTQTPSHQVTQMGQEVILRCVPISNHLYFYWYRQILGQKVEFLVSFYNNEISEKSEIFDDQFSVERPDGSNFTLKIRSTKLEDSAMYFCASRAGTSGSYYTGELFFGEGSRLTVL.

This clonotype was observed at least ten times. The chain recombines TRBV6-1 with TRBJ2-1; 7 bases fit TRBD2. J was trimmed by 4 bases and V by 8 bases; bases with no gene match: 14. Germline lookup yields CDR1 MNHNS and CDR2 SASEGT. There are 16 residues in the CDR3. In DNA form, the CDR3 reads TGTGCCAGCGGATACCTTAGCGGGTTATCTTACAATGAGCAGTTCTTC. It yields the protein CASGYLSGLSYNEQFF.

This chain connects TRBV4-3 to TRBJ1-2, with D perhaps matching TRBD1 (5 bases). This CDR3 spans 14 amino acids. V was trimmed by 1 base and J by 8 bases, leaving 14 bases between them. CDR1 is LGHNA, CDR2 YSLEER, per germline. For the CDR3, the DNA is TGCGCCAGCAGCCAAGTTCGGCAGGGTGGCGGCTACACCTTC. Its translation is CASSQVRQGGGYTF.

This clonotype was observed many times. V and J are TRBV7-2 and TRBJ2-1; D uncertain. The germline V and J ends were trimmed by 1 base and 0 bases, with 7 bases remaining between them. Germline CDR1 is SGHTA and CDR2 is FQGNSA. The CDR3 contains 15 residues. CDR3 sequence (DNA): TGTGCCAGCAGCTTAGTTCTATACTCCTACAATGAGCAGTTCTTC. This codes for CASSLVLYSYNEQFF.

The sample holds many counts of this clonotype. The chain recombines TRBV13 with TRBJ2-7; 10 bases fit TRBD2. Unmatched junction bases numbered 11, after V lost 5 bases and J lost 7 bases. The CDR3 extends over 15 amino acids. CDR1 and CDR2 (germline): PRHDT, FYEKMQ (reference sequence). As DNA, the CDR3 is TGTGCCAGCAGCCCCCGCAGCGGGAGGGAGGGGGAGCAGTACTTC. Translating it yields CASSPRSGREGEQYF.

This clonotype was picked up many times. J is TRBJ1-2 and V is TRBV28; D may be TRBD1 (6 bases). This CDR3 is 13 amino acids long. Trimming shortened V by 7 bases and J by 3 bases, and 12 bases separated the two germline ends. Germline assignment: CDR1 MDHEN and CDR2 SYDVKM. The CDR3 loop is CASTSPGDYGYTF. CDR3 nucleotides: TGTGCCAGCACATCCCCAGGGGACTATGGCTACACCTTC.

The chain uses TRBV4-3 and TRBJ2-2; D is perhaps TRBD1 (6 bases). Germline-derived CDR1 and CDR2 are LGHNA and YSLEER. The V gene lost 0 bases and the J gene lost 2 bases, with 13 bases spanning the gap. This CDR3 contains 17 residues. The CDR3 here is CASSQEVYGTNTGELFF. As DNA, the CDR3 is TGCGCCAGCAGCCAAGAAGTATACGGGACAAACACCGGGGAGCTGTTTTTT.

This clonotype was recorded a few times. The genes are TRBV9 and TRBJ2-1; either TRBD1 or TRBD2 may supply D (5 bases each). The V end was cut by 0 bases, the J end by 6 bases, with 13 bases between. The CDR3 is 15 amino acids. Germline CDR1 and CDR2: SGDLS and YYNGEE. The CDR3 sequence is CASSVEGRGSNEQFF. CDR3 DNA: TGTGCCAGCAGCGTAGAGGGACGTGGGTCCAATGAGCAGTTCTTC.